Shown below are 6 T cell receptor beta chains from a single sample sequenced in a study of glioma-infiltrating T cells. The iRepertoire nested amplicon-rescue multiplex PCR amplified TCR alpha and beta CDR3s from RNA. TCRdb itself ran the multiplex PCR reads through MiXCR, one entry per CDR3 protein. The sample holds about 190,000 distinct CDR3 sequences; 30% to 40% are singletons and the top ten take 20% to 25%. The sequencing input was glioma tissue, nonneoplastic brain tissue, or PBMCs (not recorded which). All receptors derive from a human donor with low-grade glioma or glioblastoma, undergoing nonglioma brain surgery, or in good health (not recorded which).

In its sample, this clonotype was seen many times. J is TRBJ1-5 and V is TRBV5-4, with D hard to call. V lost 4 bases and J 7 bases, leaving 12 bases between the germline ends. Per germline, CDR1 SGHNT and CDR2 YYREEE (reference sequence). The CDR3 is 13 residues long. DNA of the CDR3: TGTGCCAGCAGCCTATCGGTAGGACAGCCCCAGCATTTT. Its protein product is CASSLSVGQPQHF.

This clonotype was observed a few times. V gene TRBV19 combines with J gene TRBJ2-5, with a possible D match to TRBD1 (6 bases). Between the trimmed V and J ends, which lost 5 bases and 2 bases, there was a span of 15 bases. The CDR3 loop spans 15 amino acids. Looked up from germline, CDR1 is LNHDA and CDR2 is SQIVND (reference sequence). As DNA, the CDR3 is TGTGCCAGTAGTCAAAGGGCAGGGGAGCAAGAGACCCAGTACTTC. Amino acids: CASSQRAGEQETQYF.

Of note for this clonotype: With a much larger clone just one base away, this may be a read error. This chain connects TRBV19 to TRBJ1-5; D gene uncertain. The V gene lost 1 base and the J gene lost 0 bases, with 10 bases spanning the gap. Germline CDR1 is LNHDA and CDR2 is SQIVND (reference sequence). This CDR3 has 16 residues. DNA for the CDR3: TGTGCCAGTAGTATAGTCGGGAGCAATAGCAATCAGCCCCAGCATTTT. It is translated as CASSIVGSNSNQPQHF.

A word on this clonotype: One base away lies a much larger clone, so this may be a sequencing read error. The genes are TRBV7-8 and TRBJ2-1, with D possibly TRBD2 on 6 matching bases. The CDR3 is made up of 15 amino acids. The ends were cut back, 4 bases at V and 7 bases at J, with 17 bases in the middle. The V gene's germline CDR1 is SGHVS and CDR2 FQNEAQ. The CDR3 DNA sequence: TGTGCCAGCAGCTCCCCGGCGGGGACCGTAAATGAGCAGTTCTTC. This gives the protein CASSSPAGTVNEQFF.

Remarks on this clonotype: At one boundary the junction diverges from the germline segment, which might be a read error. The chain recombines TRBV3-1 with TRBJ2-1; weak D call: TRBD1 (5 bases). Germline lookup yields CDR1 LGHDT and CDR2 YNNKEL (reference sequence). CDR3 size: 17 residues. CDR3 sequence (DNA): TGTGCCAGCAGCCATCTCATCTCAGGGTTGTCCTACGATGAGCAGTTCTTC. Translating it yields CASSHLISGLSYDEQFF.

The sample holds many counts of this clonotype. V and J are TRBV4-1 and TRBJ1-1, with D possibly matching TRBD1 (5 bases). The CDR3 is made up of 12 amino acids. Trimming took off 4 bases at V and 6 bases at J, with 9 bases between the two ends. Looked up from germline, CDR1 is MGHRA and CDR2 is YSYEKL. CDR3 DNA: TGCGCCAGCAGCCGACCGGGACCTGAAGCTTTCTTT. Translating it yields CASSRPGPEAFF.